Listed here are 27 T cell receptor beta chains from one sample, sequenced in a study of cytomegalovirus exposure and HLA in healthy donors. PCR was performed using 60 Vbeta and 13 Jbeta primers. Method: immunoSEQ multiplex PCR; TCRdb's copy keeps in-frame clones and lacks some. The profile shows more than 150,000 clones, about four fifths of them singletons. Sequenced input: PBMCs. The receptors derive from a woman between 50 and 59 years old in good health and CMV-seropositive.

This chain joins TRBV18 and TRBJ1-2; TRBD1 aligns across 7 bases. The CDR3 totals 14 residues. V dropped 3 bases and J dropped 2; count of bases not matched to a gene: 3. Per the germline V gene, CDR1 is KGHSH and CDR2 is LQKENI. CDR3 region: CASSPETGNYGYTF. The CDR3, as DNA: TGTGCCAGCTCACCGGAGACAGGGAACTATGGCTACACCTTC.

Of note for this clone: This CDR3 is also generated by other DNA sequences in the sample. The V call is TRBV9, the J call TRBJ1-5, with a weak D call TRBD1 (5 bases). CDR1 is SGDLS, CDR2 YYNGEE, per germline. This CDR3 has 14 residues. Between the trimmed V and J ends, which lost 2 bases and 4 bases, there was a span of 10 bases. The DNA of the CDR3 is TGTGCCAGCAGCGTGGACGGGGGAAATCAGCCCCAGCATTTT. Translated: CASSVDGGNQPQHF.

V usage is TRBV18 and J usage is TRBJ2-7; 10 bases agree with TRBD2. Looked up from germline, CDR1 is KGHSH and CDR2 is LQKENI. V lost 1 base to trimming and J lost 2 bases; unmatched junction nucleotides: 11. The CDR3 length is 18 residues. The CDR3 bases are TGTGCCAGCTCACCACAACTAGCGGGACCTATCTCCACCTACGAGCAGTACTTC. Translating gives CASSPQLAGPISTYEQYF.

The table lists this clone with a count of one. The chain links TRBV14 to TRBJ1-5, with TRBD1 matching 9 bases. The CDR3 has 17 residues. V was clipped by 5 bases and J by 4 bases; unmatched bases: 12. Per germline, CDR1 SGHDN and CDR2 FVKESK. CDR3 in DNA: TGTGCCAGCAGCTCCCGAATTGACAGGGGGACAAATCAGCCCCAGCATTTT. This codes for CASSSRIDRGTNQPQHF.

The V call is TRBV5-8, the J call TRBJ1-3; D call uncertain. Trimming took 4 bases from V and 4 from J, leaving 9 bases between them. Per the germline V gene, CDR1 is SGHTS and CDR2 is YDEGEE. The CDR3 has 13 amino acids. CDR3 residues: CASSTTSGNTIYF. CDR3 DNA sequence: TGTGCCAGCAGCACGACATCAGGAAACACCATATATTTT.

The chain carries TRBV11-1 and TRBJ2-1; weak D call: TRBD2 (7 bases). The CDR3 is 13 residues long. Trimming stripped 4 bases from V and 12 bases from J, with 16 bases between. Per the germline V gene, CDR1 is SGHAT and CDR2 is FQDESV (reference sequence). CDR3 DNA: TGTGCCAGCAGCTACCTTTTGGGGGGGCTGCAGTTCTTC. Translated, it gives CASSYLLGGLQFF.

This chain links TRBV6-5 with TRBJ1-2; D is perhaps TRBD1 (5 bases). The CDR3 is 15 residues long. The V end lost 0 bases, the J end lost 7 bases, and 15 bases lay between the germline ends. The germline V gene has CDR1 MNHEY and CDR2 SVGAGI. The CDR3 protein is CASSYSMIGQGGYTF. For the CDR3, the DNA is TGTGCCAGCAGTTACTCGATGATCGGGCAGGGTGGCTACACCTTC.

The chain uses TRBV5-1 and TRBJ1-1; D is unresolved. Trimming pared 0 bases from V and 6 bases from J, leaving 12 bases between. The germline gives CDR1 SGHRS, CDR2 YFSETQ. This CDR3 is built from 14 residues. The CDR3 sequence: CASSLGGGLSEAFF. CDR3 coding DNA: TGCGCCAGCAGCTTGGGAGGAGGGTTGTCTGAAGCTTTCTTT.

There are a few counts of this clone. The rearrangement uses TRBV30 and TRBJ1-4; maybe TRBD1 (5 bases). Per germline, CDR1 GTSNPN and CDR2 SVGIG (reference sequence). V gave up 5 bases and J gave up 7 bases, with 20 bases separating them. The CDR3 extends over 15 amino acids. DNA for the CDR3: TGTGCCTGGGAATTGGTTGGGGGGATGGGTGAAAAACTGTTTTTT. The encoded protein is CAWELVGGMGEKLFF.

This clone was recorded only once. This sequence joins TRBV28 and TRBJ2-2; 11 nucleotides align to TRBD2. There are 18 residues in the CDR3. V gave up 5 bases and J gave up 3 bases; unmatched junction bases: 11. The germline V gene encodes CDR1 MDHEN and CDR2 SYDVKM. This chain's CDR3 is CASSPQRGTSGYTGELFF. As DNA, the CDR3 is TGTGCCAGCAGTCCCCAGAGGGGGACTAGCGGATACACCGGGGAGCTGTTTTTT.

This clone was observed a few times. The chain is built from TRBV7-9 and TRBJ2-3, with 10 bases identical to TRBD2. The CDR3 extends over 17 amino acids. After removal of 1 base from V and 0 bases from J, the junction contained 4 bases not matched to a gene. The germline CDR1 and CDR2 sequences are SEHNR and FQNEAQ (reference sequence). DNA for the CDR3: TGTGCCAGCAGCTTAGGGACTAGCGGTTCTAGCACAGATACGCAGTATTTT. This sequence encodes CASSLGTSGSSTDTQYF.

This clone has just a few counts. The genes are TRBV4-2 and TRBJ2-3; 13 nucleotides match TRBD2. After removal of 5 bases from V and 5 bases from J, the junction contained 4 bases not matched to a gene. CDR1 and CDR2 (germline): LGHNA, YNFKEQ. This CDR3 region has 15 residues. In DNA form, the CDR3 reads TGTGCCAGCAGCTCCCGGACTAGCGGGGGAGATACGCAGTATTTT. Its translation: CASSSRTSGGDTQYF.

In its sample, this clone was seen once. The rearrangement links TRBV9 to TRBJ1-4; D gene unclear. V lost 3 bases, J lost 5 bases, and 8 bases lay in between. CDR3 length: 13 residues. Germline-derived CDR1 and CDR2 are SGDLS and YYNGEE. The CDR3 DNA reads TGTGCCAGCAGCGGGCAGGCCAATGAAAAACTGTTTTTT. It translates to CASSGQANEKLFF.

The genes are TRBV5-1 and TRBJ2-7, with D hard to call. Trimming stripped 0 bases from V and 0 bases from J, with 13 bases between. Germline CDR1 is SGHRS and CDR2 is YFSETQ. The CDR3 has 16 amino acids. CDR3 protein: CASSLGPEAASYEQYF. The CDR3 DNA follows: TGCGCCAGCAGCTTGGGCCCTGAGGCCGCCTCCTACGAGCAGTACTTC.

The rearrangement links TRBV14 to TRBJ1-4, with D maybe TRBD1 (5 bases). V gave up 1 base and J gave up 7 bases, with 13 bases separating them. This CDR3 is 15 amino acids long. Germline V gene lookup returns CDR1 SGHDN and CDR2 FVKESK. CDR3 coding DNA: TGTGCCAGCAGCCAAGTTAGGGGTGTGCGTGAAAAACTGTTTTTT. As protein: CASSQVRGVREKLFF.

The chain couples TRBV29-1 to TRBJ2-5; 7 bases map to TRBD1. CDR3 size: 13 residues. V was clipped by 4 bases and J by 4 bases; unmatched bases: 6. In germline, CDR1 is SQVTM, CDR2 ANQGSEA. The DNA of the CDR3 is TGCAGCGTTGCTCGGACAGGAGGAGAGACCCAGTACTTC. Translation gives CSVARTGGETQYF.

The V gene is TRBV28, the J gene TRBJ2-2; 8 bases fit TRBD1. The germline V gene has CDR1 MDHEN and CDR2 SYDVKM. The CDR3 spans 15 residues. V was pared by 7 bases and J by 7 bases, with 11 bases of the junction left unmatched. The CDR3: CASMADREVVGELFF. CDR3 nucleotides: TGTGCCAGCATGGCGGACAGGGAGGTAGTCGGGGAGCTGTTTTTT.

This clone was seen only once. The chain links TRBV27 to TRBJ2-5, with D tentatively TRBD1 (6 bases). CDR1 MNHEY and CDR2 SMNVEV come from the germline V gene (reference sequence). The CDR3 sequence is 15 residues long. V was trimmed by 5 bases and J by 1 base, leaving 14 bases between them. In DNA form, the CDR3 reads TGTGCCAGCAGTGCCTCCTACAGGGTCCAAGAGACCCAGTACTTC. It codes for CASSASYRVQETQYF.

V is TRBV18 and J is TRBJ2-5, with a weak D call TRBD1 (5 bases). Germline-derived CDR1 and CDR2 are KGHSH and LQKENI. Trimming cost V 4 bases and J 2 bases, with 11 bases left between them. CDR3 length: 14 residues. CDR3 amino acids: CASSQNQGQETQYF. CDR3 DNA sequence: TGTGCCAGCTCACAGAATCAGGGTCAAGAGACCCAGTACTTC.

The J gene is TRBJ1-2, the V gene TRBV7-2; D is ambiguous. The CDR3 consists of 15 residues. The germline V gene encodes CDR1 SGHTA and CDR2 FQGNSA. V lost 2 bases and J 8 bases, leaving 18 bases between the germline ends. DNA for the CDR3: TGTGCCAGCAGCTTAAATGGCCGACCCCAGAGGGGCTACACCTTC. As protein: CASSLNGRPQRGYTF.

The J gene is TRBJ2-1, the V gene TRBV9, with 7 bases identical to TRBD2. The V gene's germline CDR1 is SGDLS and CDR2 YYNGEE. This CDR3 spans 18 amino acids. With V trimmed by 4 bases and J by 0 bases, 13 bases remained unmatched. Here the CDR3 DNA reads TGTGCCAGCAGCCCAGACCCGGGGACTACGAGCTCCTACAATGAGCAGTTCTTC. The encoded protein is CASSPDPGTTSSYNEQFF.

V usage is TRBV11-2 and J usage is TRBJ2-1; 11 bases are a match to TRBD1. The CDR3 spans 15 residues. Germline V gene lookup returns CDR1 SGHAT and CDR2 FQNNGV. J gave up 4 bases and V 3 bases, and 2 bases lay outside the gene matches. CDR3 protein: CASSLGQGVYNEQFF. For the CDR3, the DNA is TGTGCCAGCAGCTTGGGACAGGGGGTATACAATGAGCAGTTCTTC.

This clone was observed a handful of times. The V gene is TRBV7-2, the J gene TRBJ1-4; 8 nucleotides line up with TRBD1. This CDR3 is 17 amino acids long. The ends lost 5 bases at V and 0 bases at J; junction bases unmatched: 8. Per germline, CDR1 SGHTA and CDR2 FQGNSA. CDR3 in amino acids: CASSRQGPLATNEKLFF. CDR3 nucleotides: TGTGCCAGCAGCCGACAGGGGCCCCTAGCAACTAATGAAAAACTGTTTTTT.

The chain couples TRBV5-4 to TRBJ2-7, with D perhaps matching TRBD2 (5 bases). Germline V gene data show CDR1 as SGHNT and CDR2 as YYREEE (reference sequence). The CDR3 consists of 15 residues. V lost 0 bases and J lost 4, with 14 bases in between. For the CDR3, the DNA is TGTGCCAGCAGCTTGGAGGCGCAGTCGGGGTACGAGCAGTACTTC. It translates to CASSLEAQSGYEQYF.

Turning to this clone: Sequence at one end of the junction differs from germline and may be a read error. The chain is built from TRBV29-1 and TRBJ1-2; D unclear. Germline CDR1 is SQVTM and CDR2 is ANQGSEA. The CDR3 sequence is 8 residues long. DNA for the CDR3: TGCAGCGTCACAGCGGGGTTATTC. Translating it yields CSVTAGLF.

The CDR3 coding sequence is TGTGCCAGCAGCCTAACGGGGGACAGGACCTACAATGAGCAGTTCTTC. Translated: CASSLTGDRTYNEQFF. The chain is built from TRBV28 and TRBJ2-1, with 8 bases aligning to TRBD1. The CDR3 is 16 residues long. V dropped 6 bases and J dropped 2; count of bases not matched to a gene: 9. Germline loops: CDR1 MDHEN, CDR2 SYDVKM.

The count of this clone is one. At one boundary the junction diverges from the germline segment, which might be a read error. CDR3 loop: CSSSPGTGAVLVSYEQYF. DNA for the CDR3: TGTTCCAGCAGCCCCGGGACAGGGGCGGTTCTGGTGTCCTACGAGCAGTACTTC. The chain links TRBV7-9 to TRBJ2-5, with 10 positions matching TRBD1. The DNA end lines up better with TRBJ2-7; the J call may be wrong. The CDR3 runs 18 residues. The germline CDR1 and CDR2 sequences are SEHNR and FQNEAQ (reference sequence).